The subject of this entry is one T cell receptor (beta chain). Its antigen specificity is not known. No base quality values were provided; no much bigger clone lies one nucleotide off. TCRbeta CDR3 regions were amplified from genomic DNA using the immunoSEQ Assay, a bias-controlled multiplex PCR. Turning to the authors' computational methods: Nucleated cell counts per sample were estimated from amplification of reference gene primers within the assay. To quantify the absolute abundance of each unique TCRbeta CDR3 rearrangement, sequence reads were collapsed and filtered. Productive Simpson clonality was computed per sample as the square root of Simpson's diversity index over productive rearrangements. The source is immuneACCESS, and TCRdb retained only in-frame sequences with V and J called. Part of the clones is not carried over; for the studies checked, unresolved V genes explain less than half of this, and the remainder is unexplained. D and trimming were read from the DNA, whereas the V and J calls and clone size are those reported in that table. Recorded for this sample are 90,000 to 110,000 clones; 84% of them occurred a single time. Together, the top ten hold approximately 7.9% of the sample.

Collaborating institutions collected whole blood in K2EDTA tubes following their own protocols. For TCRbeta analysis, collaborator samples were shipped as frozen whole blood, as isolated PBMCs, or as DNA extracted from either sample type. This specimen comes from a study of blood T cell repertoires in COVID-19 (dated by TCRdb to 2020 to 2022). About the study as a whole: Collaborator samples came from the United States, Italy and Spain and covered acute and convalescent phases of COVID-19. The material from the prospective study consisted of cDNA or gDNA derived from T cells, B-cell-depleted T cells, or PBMCs. The dataset comprised deeply sampled blood TCRbeta repertoires from subjects exposed to, actively infected with, or recovered from COVID-19. The repertoires were made available in a free public database intended to serve as a resource for research on the immune response to SARS-CoV-2. Samples came from the ongoing ImmuneRACE study (first 160 participants) plus 1,254 subjects from 6 global collaborators. A de-identified subject ID, COVID-19 status, age in years and sex were almost always included in the sample metadata. Where available, HLA class I and class II types were obtained from metadata supplied by the sample provider rather than from assay-based typing.

Study-wide findings and limitations: The quantity of clinical and demographic metadata differed by source and by participant and was supplied without curation.

The material sequenced was peripheral blood. The clonotype originates from a woman at least 80 years old with active or convalescent COVID-19.

In nucleotides, the sequence is TGTGCCAGCAGCTTATTCGGGGACAGGGGGTCGATAGATACGCAGTATTTT. This yields the protein CASSLFGDRGSIDTQYF. The rearrangement joined TRBV11-3 to TRBJ2-3; TRBD1 agrees with 11 junctional bases. At the junction V is shortened by 2 bases and J by 5 bases; bases outside the gene matches: 9. Inclusive of the bounding cysteine and phenylalanine, the CDR3 is 17 residues long. Only the CDR3 region is kept as DNA, spanning 51 bases read in frame from base 1. CDR1 is given as SGHNT and CDR2 as YENEEA, both from the germline V gene.